These 15 T cell receptor beta chains came from one sample sequenced in a study of response to subunit inactivated influenza vaccine. MiXCR, run by TCRdb on the RT-PCR reads, gives a single entry per CDR3 protein. The sample lists around 850,000 distinct CDR3 sequences, around a sixth occurring once. This specimen was PBMCs from blood, taken more than 4 days after vaccination. The receptors originated from a man over 45 who received an inactivated influenza vaccine.

The table lists this clonotype with many counts. The V gene is TRBV29-1, the J gene TRBJ1-1, with D perhaps matching TRBD1 (6 bases). CDR3 size: 13 residues. Looked up from germline, CDR1 is SQVTM and CDR2 is ANQGSEA. Trimming stripped 3 bases from V and 8 bases from J, with 16 bases between. CDR3 sequence (DNA): TGCAGCGTTGACAGGGGCACCCGGCTAGAAGCTTTCTTT. This translates into CSVDRGTRLEAFF.

A note on this clonotype: A clone one base away is much larger, so this may be a read error. This chain joins TRBV7-9 and TRBJ2-7; no clear D gene. Per the germline V gene, CDR1 is SEHNR and CDR2 is FQNEAQ (reference sequence). Trimming took 5 bases from V and 6 from J, leaving 11 bases between them. This CDR3 is built from 12 residues. Written as DNA, the CDR3 is TGTGCCAGCAGCCTGGGGATGGTCGAGCAGTACTTC. Its translation: CASSLGMVEQYF.

The chain links TRBV12-3 or TRBV12-4 to TRBJ2-3; 10 bases fit TRBD1. The CDR3 spans 16 residues. V lost 5 bases to trimming and J lost 4 bases; unmatched junction nucleotides: 9. CDR3 DNA: TGTGCCAGCAGTCGGTACCGGGACAGGGGCCCAGATACGCAGTATTTT. It encodes CASSRYRDRGPDTQYF.

This sequence joins TRBV28 and TRBJ2-1; D possibly uses TRBD1 or TRBD2 (5 bases each). The V and J ends lost 6 bases and 5 bases respectively, with 20 bases between them. Germline assignment: CDR1 MDHEN and CDR2 SYDVKM. The CDR3 spans 16 residues. CDR3 residues: CASRPLRGGGHNEQFF. In DNA form, the CDR3 reads TGTGCCAGCAGGCCCCTGAGGGGTGGGGGACACAATGAGCAGTTCTTC. The whole variable domain, remainder taken from reference TRBV28 and TRBJ2-1, is DVKVTQSSRYLVKRTGEKVFLECVQDMDHENMFWYRQDPGLGLRLIYFSYDVKMKEKGDIPEGYSVSREKKERFSLILESASTNQTSMYLCASRPLRGGGHNEQFFGPGTRLTVL.

This clonotype turned up a few times. The chain carries TRBV30 and TRBJ2-3; tentatively, D is TRBD1 or TRBD2 (6 bases each). The germline V gene encodes CDR1 GTSNPN and CDR2 SVGIG (reference sequence). The CDR3 has 15 amino acids. V was trimmed by 3 bases and J by 2 bases, leaving 15 bases between them. The CDR3 here is CAWSRSGGPTDTQYF. The DNA for the CDR3 is TGTGCCTGGAGCCGTTCCGGGGGCCCCACAGATACGCAGTATTTT.

This clonotype has only a few counts. The chain links TRBV6-2 or TRBV6-3 to TRBJ2-7; D may be TRBD2 (6 bases). CDR3 length: 14 residues. CDR1 MNHEY and CDR2 SVGEGT come from the germline V gene. V lost 2 bases and J lost 5, with 13 bases in between. CDR3 region: CASSYTGGGDEQYF. The CDR3 bases are TGTGCCAGCAGTTACACCGGGGGTGGGGACGAGCAGTACTTC.

This sequence joins TRBV6-2 or TRBV6-3 and TRBJ2-4; the match to TRBD1 covers 7 bases. After removal of 6 bases from V and 1 base from J, the junction contained 12 bases not matched to a gene. This CDR3 has 17 residues. The V gene's germline CDR1 is MNHEY and CDR2 SVGEGT. The CDR3, as DNA: TGTGCCAGCAGCTACCTGGCGGACAGGTCTGCCAAAAACATTCAGTACTTC. Translation: CASSYLADRSAKNIQYF.

This clonotype was detected ten times or more. This chain connects TRBV12-3 or TRBV12-4 to TRBJ2-2, with 9 bases that match TRBD1. CDR3 length equals 15 residues. The V gene end was trimmed by 4 bases and the J gene end by 4 bases; junction bases not matched to a gene: 4. The CDR3 sequence: CASSSGTGLTGELFF. CDR3 coding DNA: TGTGCCAGCAGTTCCGGGACAGGGCTCACCGGGGAGCTGTTTTTT.

There are a few counts of this clonotype. The genes are TRBV20-1 and TRBJ2-3, with 7 bases that match TRBD2. This CDR3 comprises 15 residues. Germline loops: CDR1 DFQATT, CDR2 SNEGSKA (reference sequence). The V segment lost 2 bases and the J segment 1 base; nucleotides outside the gene matches: 6. CDR3 sequence: CSARTASGRTDTQYF. The CDR3 region has the DNA TGCAGTGCTAGAACGGCTAGCGGTCGCACAGATACGCAGTATTTT.

This clonotype was observed a single time. The chain employs TRBV9 and TRBJ2-2; TRBD1 agrees at 7 bases. Unmatched junction bases numbered 5, after V lost 2 bases and J lost 4 bases. The CDR3 runs 15 residues. The V gene's germline CDR1 is SGDLS and CDR2 YYNGEE. The CDR3 sequence: CASSVRGLGTGELFF. CDR3 in DNA: TGTGCCAGCAGCGTTAGGGGGCTCGGCACCGGGGAGCTGTTTTTT.

The table lists this clonotype with a few counts. The chain employs TRBV15 and TRBJ2-7, with 9 bases fitting TRBD2. This CDR3 has 15 amino acids. Per germline, CDR1 LNHNV and CDR2 YYDKDF (reference sequence). V lost 1 base to trimming and J lost 3 bases; unmatched junction nucleotides: 4. Written as DNA, the CDR3 is TGTGCCACCAGCAGAGCCCCTAGCGGGATCTACGAGCAGTACTTC. Translating it yields CATSRAPSGIYEQYF.

This clonotype was recorded a few times. The junction departs from germline at one end; a sequencing error may be responsible. The CDR3 sequence: CASTLGTGYGYTF. CDR3 nucleotide sequence: TGTGCAAGCACGTTGGGGACAGGGTATGGCTACACCTTC. V and J are TRBV6-5 and TRBJ1-2; TRBD1 aligns across 9 bases. The CDR3 has 13 amino acids. Germline CDR1 reads MNHEY; CDR2 reads SVGAGI.

This clonotype was seen a few times. The chain joins TRBV2 to TRBJ2-3; 13 bases are a match to TRBD2. The trim removed 4 bases at V and 6 bases at J, leaving 13 bases unmatched. The CDR3 totals 18 residues. Looked up from germline, CDR1 is SNHLY and CDR2 is FYNNEI. In DNA form, the CDR3 reads TGTGCCAGCAGTGGGCGACCCCCTGGGACTAGCGGGGCGGATACGCAGTATTTT. It yields the protein CASSGRPPGTSGADTQYF.

The V and J genes are TRBV6-2 or TRBV6-3 and TRBJ2-6, with D possibly TRBD2 on 6 matching bases. The CDR3 runs to 18 residues. The V end was cut by 8 bases, the J end by 0 bases, with 20 bases between. The germline gives CDR1 MNHEY, CDR2 SVGEGT. CDR3 nucleotide sequence: TGTGCCAGCCGACCTTTCCCGGGACTGTACTCTGGGGCCAACGTCCTGACTTTC. Amino acids: CASRPFPGLYSGANVLTF.

The chain is built from TRBV24-1 and TRBJ1-2; tentative D call: TRBD1 (6 bases). V was cut by 3 bases and J by 7 bases, with 11 bases left in between. The CDR3 consists of 13 residues. In germline, CDR1 is KGHDR, CDR2 SFDVKD. CDR3 in DNA: TGTGCCACCAGTGATCACAGGGAAGGTGGCTACACCTTC. It encodes CATSDHREGGYTF.